This T cell receptor beta chain was sequenced during a study of cytomegalovirus exposure and HLA in healthy donors. Overall study: An analysis done earlier identified about 120 million unique TCR beta sequences from approximately 200 million T cells.

The primer mix had 60 Vbeta and 13 Jbeta primers. As processed by the authors: Per a later analysis, the number of unique TCR beta chains was roughly 83 million, of which around 10 million were shared. Data came from immunoSEQ multiplex PCR; TCRdb stores just in-frame clones and leaves some out. V, J and clone size are those of that table, while D and trimming were read from the DNA. The sample has 150,000 to 200,000 clones, around 82% seen once; the top ten hold around 2%. The source material was PBMCs. This receptor was obtained from a man between 18 and 35 years old in good health and CMV-seronegative.

In DNA, the CDR3 is TGTGCCATCACGGGCGGGGAGCTGTTTTTT. Protein: CAITGGELFF. The rearrangement links TRBV10-3 to TRBJ2-2; D is unclear. The CDR3 runs 10 residues. V was clipped by 7 bases and J by 7 bases, with 4 bases between them. From germline, CDR1 is ENHRY and CDR2 SYGVKD.